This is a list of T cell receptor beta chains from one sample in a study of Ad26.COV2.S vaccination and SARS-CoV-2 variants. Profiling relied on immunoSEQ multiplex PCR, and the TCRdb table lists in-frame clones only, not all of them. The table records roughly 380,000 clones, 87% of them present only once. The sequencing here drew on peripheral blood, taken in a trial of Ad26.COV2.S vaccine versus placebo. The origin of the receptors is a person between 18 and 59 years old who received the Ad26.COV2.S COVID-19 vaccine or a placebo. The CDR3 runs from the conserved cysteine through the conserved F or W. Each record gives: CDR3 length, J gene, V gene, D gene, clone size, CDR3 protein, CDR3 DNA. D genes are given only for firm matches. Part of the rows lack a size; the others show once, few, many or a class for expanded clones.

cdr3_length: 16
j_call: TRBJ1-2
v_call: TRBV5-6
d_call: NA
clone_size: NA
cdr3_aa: CASSLAGLGDGYGYTF
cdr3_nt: TGTGCCAGCAGCTTGGCCGGGTTGGGTGATGGCTATGGCTACACCTTC

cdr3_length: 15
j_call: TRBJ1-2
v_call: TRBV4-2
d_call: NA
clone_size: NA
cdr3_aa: CASSQESSGPYGYTF
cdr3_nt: TGTGCCAGCAGCCAAGAATCCAGTGGACCCTATGGCTACACCTTC

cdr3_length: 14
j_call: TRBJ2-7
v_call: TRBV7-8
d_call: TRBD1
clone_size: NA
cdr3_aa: CASSLGSRQGAPYF
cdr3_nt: TGTGCCAGCAGCTTAGGTTCCCGACAGGGGGCGCCGTACTTC

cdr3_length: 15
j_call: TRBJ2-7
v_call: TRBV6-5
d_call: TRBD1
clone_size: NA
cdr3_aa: CASRIGQGYFYEQYF
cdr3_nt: TGTGCCAGTCGAATTGGACAGGGGTATTTCTACGAGCAGTACTTC

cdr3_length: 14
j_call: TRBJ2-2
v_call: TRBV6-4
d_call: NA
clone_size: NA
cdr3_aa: CASSENYFTGELFF
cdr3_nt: TGTGCCAGCAGTGAGAACTACTTTACCGGGGAGCTGTTTTTT

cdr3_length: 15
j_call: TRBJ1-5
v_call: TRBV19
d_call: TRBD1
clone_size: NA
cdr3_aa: CASSISGGRNQPQHF
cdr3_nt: TGTGCCAGTAGTATTTCAGGGGGCCGCAATCAGCCCCAGCATTTT

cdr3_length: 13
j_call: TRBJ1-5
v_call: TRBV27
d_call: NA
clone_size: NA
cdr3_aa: CASGMANIQPQHF
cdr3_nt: TGTGCCAGCGGAATGGCCAATATTCAGCCCCAGCATTTT

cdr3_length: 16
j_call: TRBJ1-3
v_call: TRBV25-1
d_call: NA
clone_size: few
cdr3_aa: CASSPPPGPSGNTIYF
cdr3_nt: TGTGCCAGCAGTCCACCCCCGGGACCGTCTGGAAACACCATATATTTT

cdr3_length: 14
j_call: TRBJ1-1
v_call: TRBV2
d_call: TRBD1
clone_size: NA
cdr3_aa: CASRPGQGITEAFF
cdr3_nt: TGTGCCAGCAGGCCGGGACAGGGGATCACTGAAGCTTTCTTT

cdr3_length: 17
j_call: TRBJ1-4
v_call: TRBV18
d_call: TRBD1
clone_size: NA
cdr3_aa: CASSEFDRDGHNEKLFF
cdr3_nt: TGTGCCAGCTCAGAATTTGACAGGGACGGCCATAATGAAAAACTGTTTTTT

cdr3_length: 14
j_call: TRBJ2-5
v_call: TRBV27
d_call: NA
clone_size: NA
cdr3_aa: CASSLEGRQETQYF
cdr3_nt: TGTGCCAGCAGTCTAGAGGGACGGCAAGAGACCCAGTACTTC

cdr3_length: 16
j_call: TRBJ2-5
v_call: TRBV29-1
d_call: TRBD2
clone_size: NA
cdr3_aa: CSVEEPTSGGGETQYF
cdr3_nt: TGCAGCGTTGAAGAGCCGACTAGCGGGGGCGGAGAGACCCAGTACTTC

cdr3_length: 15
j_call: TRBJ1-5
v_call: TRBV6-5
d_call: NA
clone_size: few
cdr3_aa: CASSYSHRGNQPQHF
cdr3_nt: TGTGCCAGCAGTTACTCGCACAGGGGCAATCAGCCCCAGCATTTT

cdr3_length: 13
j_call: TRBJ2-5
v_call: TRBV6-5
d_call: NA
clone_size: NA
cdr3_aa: CASSQLPVQTQYF
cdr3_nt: TGTGCCAGCAGTCAACTCCCGGTACAGACCCAGTACTTC

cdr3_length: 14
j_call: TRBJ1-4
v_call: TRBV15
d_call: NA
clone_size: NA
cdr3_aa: CATSLGDRNEKLFF
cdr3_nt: TGTGCCACCAGCTTAGGAGACCGGAATGAAAAACTGTTTTTT

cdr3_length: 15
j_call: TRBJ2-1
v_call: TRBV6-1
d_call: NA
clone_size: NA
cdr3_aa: CASSEVGFWGNEQFF
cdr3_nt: TGTGCCAGCAGTGAAGTTGGTTTTTGGGGCAATGAGCAGTTCTTC

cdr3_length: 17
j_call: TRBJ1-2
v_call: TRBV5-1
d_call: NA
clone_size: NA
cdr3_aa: CASSSEVPLKPNYGYTF
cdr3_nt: TGCGCCAGCAGCTCGGAGGTCCCACTTAAACCTAACTATGGCTACACCTTC

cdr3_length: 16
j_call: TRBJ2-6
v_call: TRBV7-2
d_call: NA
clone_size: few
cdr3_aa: CASNQLHSSGANVLTF
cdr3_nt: TGTGCCAGCAACCAACTCCACAGCTCTGGGGCCAACGTCCTGACTTTC

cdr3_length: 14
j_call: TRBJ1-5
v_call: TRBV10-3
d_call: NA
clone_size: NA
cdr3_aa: CAISAGDSNQPQHF
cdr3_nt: TGTGCCATCAGTGCGGGGGATAGCAATCAGCCCCAGCATTTT

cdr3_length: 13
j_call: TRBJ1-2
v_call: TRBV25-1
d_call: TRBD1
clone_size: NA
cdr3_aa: CASRQGQEGGYTF
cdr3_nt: TGTGCCAGCAGGCAGGGACAGGAGGGAGGCTACACCTTC

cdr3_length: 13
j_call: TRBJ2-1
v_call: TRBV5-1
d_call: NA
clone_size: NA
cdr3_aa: CASSLGEYNEQFF
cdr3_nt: TGCGCCAGCAGCCTCGGGGAATACAATGAGCAGTTCTTC

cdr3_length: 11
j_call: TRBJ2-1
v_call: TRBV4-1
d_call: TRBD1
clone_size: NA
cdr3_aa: CASSGGDEQFF
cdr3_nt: TGCGCCAGCTCAGGGGGCGATGAGCAGTTCTTC

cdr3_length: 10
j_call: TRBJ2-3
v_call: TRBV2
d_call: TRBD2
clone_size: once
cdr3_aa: CASSGGLGRF
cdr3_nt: TGTGCCAGCAGTGGCGGACTAGGTCGATTT

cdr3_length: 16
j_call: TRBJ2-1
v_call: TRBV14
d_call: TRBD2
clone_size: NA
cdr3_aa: CASSRPGSGIYNEQFF
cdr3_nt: TGTGCCAGCAGCCGCCCGGGGAGCGGGATCTACAATGAGCAGTTCTTC

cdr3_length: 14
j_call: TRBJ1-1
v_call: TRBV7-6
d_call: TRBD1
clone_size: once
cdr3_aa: CASSLTGGRTEAFF
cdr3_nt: TGTGCCAGCAGCTTGACAGGGGGCAGGACTGAAGCTTTCTTT

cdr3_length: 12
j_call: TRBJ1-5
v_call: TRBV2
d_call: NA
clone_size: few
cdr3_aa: CASRRESQPQHF
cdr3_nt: TGTGCCAGCAGAAGGGAGAGCCAGCCCCAGCATTTT

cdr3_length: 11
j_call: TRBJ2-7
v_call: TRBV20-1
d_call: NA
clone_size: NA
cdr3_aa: CSAVLGYEQYF
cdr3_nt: TGCAGTGCCGTCCTGGGTTACGAGCAGTACTTC

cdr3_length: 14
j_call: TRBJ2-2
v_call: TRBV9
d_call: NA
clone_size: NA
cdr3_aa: CASSLTGNTGELFF
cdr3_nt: TGTGCCAGCAGTTTAACAGGGAACACCGGGGAGCTGTTTTTT

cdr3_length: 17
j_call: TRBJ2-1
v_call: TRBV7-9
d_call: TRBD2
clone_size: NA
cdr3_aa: CASIPGLAGRFYNEQFF
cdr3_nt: TGTGCCAGCATACCCGGGTTAGCGGGGAGATTCTACAATGAGCAGTTCTTC

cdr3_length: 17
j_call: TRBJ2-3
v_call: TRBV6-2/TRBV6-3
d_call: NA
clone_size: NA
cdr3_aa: CASSYAKSGLRTDTQYF
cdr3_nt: TGTGCCAGCAGTTACGCCAAATCCGGGCTACGAACAGATACGCAGTATTTT

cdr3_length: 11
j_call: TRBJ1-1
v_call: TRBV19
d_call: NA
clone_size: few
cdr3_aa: CASSIRDQAFF
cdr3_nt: TGTGCCAGTAGTATTAGAGACCAAGCTTTCTTT